Listed below are T cell receptor beta chains from one sample, sequenced in a study of shared clonotypes between healthy human individuals. Data came from immunoSEQ multiplex PCR; TCRdb stores just in-frame clones and leaves some out. The table shows about 520,000 clones, with more than 95% occurring only once. Sequences were obtained from naive CD4+ T cells sorted from blood. Receptors originate from a woman in her 30s in good health. Both conserved end residues are part of each CDR3. Fields, in order: J gene, CDR3 length, V gene, D gene, clone size, CDR3 protein, CDR3 DNA. The D gene is left open where the match is weak. Clone size, where shown, is once, few, many, or a class for clones that have expanded.

j_call: TRBJ2-7; cdr3_length: 14; v_call: TRBV18; d_call: NA; clone_size: few; cdr3_aa: CASSPRRGSHEQYF; cdr3_nt: TGTGCCAGCTCACCACGACGGGGAAGCCACGAGCAGTACTTC
j_call: TRBJ1-1; cdr3_length: 15; v_call: TRBV7-2; d_call: NA; clone_size: NA; cdr3_aa: CASSAGRRMNTEAFF; cdr3_nt: TGTGCCAGCAGCGCCGGACGGAGAATGAACACTGAAGCTTTCTTT
j_call: TRBJ1-4; cdr3_length: 14; v_call: TRBV4-1; d_call: NA; clone_size: NA; cdr3_aa: CASRPRGGSEKLFF; cdr3_nt: TGCGCCAGCAGACCGAGGGGGGGGTCTGAAAAACTGTTTTTT
j_call: TRBJ1-5; cdr3_length: 16; v_call: TRBV28; d_call: TRBD1; clone_size: NA; cdr3_aa: CASSLRDRGQDQPQHF; cdr3_nt: TGTGCCAGCAGTTTGCGCGACAGGGGGCAGGATCAGCCCCAGCATTTT
j_call: TRBJ2-1; cdr3_length: 16; v_call: TRBV28; d_call: NA; clone_size: NA; cdr3_aa: CASSLVREISYNEQFF; cdr3_nt: TGTGCCAGCAGTTTGGTTCGGGAGATTTCCTACAATGAGCAGTTCTTC
j_call: TRBJ1-1; cdr3_length: 17; v_call: TRBV5-4; d_call: NA; clone_size: NA; cdr3_aa: CASGYGGRHQGNTEAFF; cdr3_nt: TGTGCCAGCGGCTATGGTGGGAGACATCAGGGGAACACTGAAGCTTTCTTT
j_call: TRBJ2-7; cdr3_length: 13; v_call: TRBV30; d_call: NA; clone_size: NA; cdr3_aa: CAWSVLGSYEQYF; cdr3_nt: TGTGCCTGGAGTGTACTAGGTTCCTACGAGCAGTACTTC
j_call: TRBJ1-1; cdr3_length: 16; v_call: TRBV7-9; d_call: TRBD1; clone_size: NA; cdr3_aa: CASSPSRGAGNTEAFF; cdr3_nt: TGTGCCAGCAGCCCAAGCAGGGGGGCGGGGAACACTGAAGCTTTCTTT
j_call: TRBJ2-2; cdr3_length: 15; v_call: TRBV5-1; d_call: NA; clone_size: NA; cdr3_aa: CASSLVPGNTGELFF; cdr3_nt: TGCGCCAGCAGCTTGGTTCCTGGGAACACCGGGGAGCTGTTTTTT
j_call: TRBJ2-1; cdr3_length: 15; v_call: TRBV2; d_call: TRBD2; clone_size: once; cdr3_aa: CASSAGTSGSQEQFF; cdr3_nt: TGTGCCAGCAGTGCCGGGACTAGCGGGAGCCAAGAGCAGTTCTTC
j_call: TRBJ2-2; cdr3_length: 17; v_call: TRBV18; d_call: TRBD2; clone_size: NA; cdr3_aa: CASSPRGTSGTIGELFF; cdr3_nt: TGTGCCAGCTCACCACGGGGGACTAGCGGGACGATCGGGGAGCTGTTTTTT
j_call: TRBJ2-3; cdr3_length: 16; v_call: TRBV5-1; d_call: TRBD2; clone_size: NA; cdr3_aa: CASSFTSGSVKDTQYF; cdr3_nt: TGCGCCAGCAGCTTCACTAGCGGGAGCGTTAAAGATACGCAGTATTTT
j_call: TRBJ2-3; cdr3_length: 15; v_call: TRBV28; d_call: NA; clone_size: NA; cdr3_aa: CASSLAADRTDTQYF; cdr3_nt: TGTGCCAGCAGTTTGGCGGCCGATCGCACAGATACGCAGTATTTT
j_call: TRBJ2-4; cdr3_length: 16; v_call: TRBV27; d_call: TRBD1; clone_size: once; cdr3_aa: CASSLFLGQGGNIQYF; cdr3_nt: TGTGCCAGCAGTTTATTTCTCGGACAGGGTGGAAACATTCAGTACTTC
j_call: TRBJ1-1; cdr3_length: 16; v_call: TRBV9; d_call: NA; clone_size: NA; cdr3_aa: CASSVAPLGGITEAFF; cdr3_nt: TGTGCCAGCAGCGTAGCGCCCCTCGGGGGGATCACTGAAGCTTTCTTT
j_call: TRBJ1-2; cdr3_length: 16; v_call: TRBV27; d_call: TRBD1; clone_size: NA; cdr3_aa: CASIPPGDRENYGYTF; cdr3_nt: TGTGCCAGCATACCCCCCGGAGACAGGGAGAACTATGGCTACACCTTC
j_call: TRBJ2-3; cdr3_length: 14; v_call: TRBV5-1; d_call: NA; clone_size: NA; cdr3_aa: CASSLAFGTDTQYF; cdr3_nt: TGCGCCAGCAGCTTGGCCTTTGGGACAGATACGCAGTATTTT
j_call: TRBJ1-1; cdr3_length: 18; v_call: TRBV18; d_call: NA; clone_size: NA; cdr3_aa: CASSPPGDSQPRYTEAFF; cdr3_nt: TGTGCCAGCTCACCACCGGGGGACTCGCAACCTAGATACACTGAAGCTTTCTTT
j_call: TRBJ1-2; cdr3_length: 11; v_call: TRBV29-1; d_call: NA; clone_size: NA; cdr3_aa: CSAVLNYGYTF; cdr3_nt: TGCAGCGCCGTTCTAAACTATGGCTACACCTTC
j_call: TRBJ1-5; cdr3_length: 17; v_call: TRBV4-1; d_call: NA; clone_size: NA; cdr3_aa: CASSQGPARGDNQPQHF; cdr3_nt: TGCGCCAGCAGCCAAGGGCCCGCCAGGGGTGACAATCAGCCCCAGCATTTT
j_call: TRBJ1-2; cdr3_length: 15; v_call: TRBV27; d_call: NA; clone_size: NA; cdr3_aa: CASSLVGGPLDGYTF; cdr3_nt: TGTGCCAGCAGTTTAGTGGGGGGGCCTTTGGATGGCTACACCTTC
j_call: TRBJ2-7; cdr3_length: 16; v_call: TRBV4-2; d_call: NA; clone_size: NA; cdr3_aa: CASSQDLQGRSYEQYF; cdr3_nt: TGTGCCAGCAGCCAAGATTTACAGGGTCGGTCCTACGAGCAGTACTTC
j_call: TRBJ2-7; cdr3_length: 14; v_call: TRBV2; d_call: NA; clone_size: NA; cdr3_aa: CASSEREGVYEQYF; cdr3_nt: TGTGCCAGCAGTGAAAGGGAAGGGGTCTACGAGCAGTACTTC
j_call: TRBJ2-5; cdr3_length: 12; v_call: TRBV29-1; d_call: NA; clone_size: NA; cdr3_aa: CSVVQASETQYF; cdr3_nt: TGCAGCGTTGTTCAGGCTTCAGAGACCCAGTACTTC
j_call: TRBJ2-6; cdr3_length: 18; v_call: TRBV5-1; d_call: TRBD1; clone_size: NA; cdr3_aa: CASSLGQGTYAGANVLTF; cdr3_nt: TGCGCCAGCAGCCTCGGACAGGGCACTTATGCTGGGGCCAACGTCCTGACTTTC
j_call: TRBJ1-1; cdr3_length: 13; v_call: TRBV25-1; d_call: NA; clone_size: once; cdr3_aa: CASSPRTGQVAFF; cdr3_nt: TGTGCCAGCAGCCCCCGGACTGGCCAGGTTGCTTTCTTT
j_call: TRBJ1-1; cdr3_length: 14; v_call: TRBV10-2; d_call: TRBD1; clone_size: NA; cdr3_aa: CASSRTGINTEAFF; cdr3_nt: TGCGCCAGCAGCAGGACAGGGATAAACACTGAAGCTTTCTTT
j_call: TRBJ1-4; cdr3_length: 15; v_call: TRBV28; d_call: NA; clone_size: NA; cdr3_aa: CASSLRVQNNEKLFF; cdr3_nt: TGTGCCAGCAGTTTGAGGGTACAGAATAATGAAAAACTGTTTTTT
j_call: TRBJ2-6; cdr3_length: 13; v_call: TRBV7-3; d_call: NA; clone_size: NA; cdr3_aa: CASAVAGANVLTF; cdr3_nt: TGTGCCAGCGCGGTTGCGGGGGCCAACGTCCTGACTTTC
j_call: TRBJ2-3; cdr3_length: 16; v_call: TRBV10-3; d_call: NA; clone_size: NA; cdr3_aa: CAITEGMSGSTDTQYF; cdr3_nt: TGTGCCATCACGGAAGGAATGAGCGGAAGCACAGATACGCAGTATTTT
j_call: TRBJ1-5; cdr3_length: 16; v_call: TRBV28; d_call: NA; clone_size: NA; cdr3_aa: CASNYGGSKSNQPQHF; cdr3_nt: TGTGCCAGCAATTATGGGGGTTCAAAAAGCAATCAGCCCCAGCATTTT
j_call: TRBJ1-3; cdr3_length: 13; v_call: TRBV30; d_call: NA; clone_size: NA; cdr3_aa: CAWSPDTGNTIYF; cdr3_nt: TGTGCCTGGAGTCCGGACACAGGAAACACCATATATTTT
j_call: TRBJ2-2; cdr3_length: 13; v_call: TRBV11-2; d_call: NA; clone_size: NA; cdr3_aa: CASSLTQTGELFF; cdr3_nt: TGTGCCAGCAGCTTAACTCAGACCGGGGAGCTGTTTTTT
j_call: TRBJ1-5; cdr3_length: 14; v_call: TRBV19; d_call: NA; clone_size: few; cdr3_aa: CASSGAENNQPQHF; cdr3_nt: TGTGCCAGTAGTGGAGCGGAAAACAATCAGCCCCAGCATTTT
j_call: TRBJ2-4; cdr3_length: 13; v_call: TRBV5-1; d_call: NA; clone_size: NA; cdr3_aa: CASARPSSDIQYF; cdr3_nt: TGCGCCAGCGCCAGACCTAGCTCTGACATTCAGTACTTC
j_call: TRBJ1-1; cdr3_length: 15; v_call: TRBV18; d_call: TRBD1; clone_size: NA; cdr3_aa: CASSRPGQGSTGAFF; cdr3_nt: TGTGCCAGCTCACGTCCGGGACAGGGGTCCACGGGAGCTTTCTTT
j_call: TRBJ1-4; cdr3_length: 16; v_call: TRBV7-9; d_call: NA; clone_size: NA; cdr3_aa: CASSRRGSATNEKLFF; cdr3_nt: TGTGCCAGCAGCCGCCGGGGCTCAGCAACTAATGAAAAACTGTTTTTT
j_call: TRBJ1-2; cdr3_length: 14; v_call: TRBV5-1; d_call: NA; clone_size: NA; cdr3_aa: CASSQGTGNYGYTF; cdr3_nt: TGCGCCAGCAGCCAGGGGACGGGAAACTATGGCTACACCTTC
j_call: TRBJ2-3; cdr3_length: 15; v_call: TRBV9; d_call: TRBD2; clone_size: once; cdr3_aa: CASAWTSGLTDTQYF; cdr3_nt: TGTGCCAGCGCTTGGACTAGCGGACTCACAGATACGCAGTATTTT
j_call: TRBJ1-4; cdr3_length: 16; v_call: TRBV5-1; d_call: NA; clone_size: NA; cdr3_aa: CASSLKVSGENEKLFF; cdr3_nt: TGCGCCAGCAGCTTGAAGGTATCAGGGGAAAATGAAAAACTGTTTTTT
j_call: TRBJ1-4; cdr3_length: 15; v_call: TRBV29-1; d_call: NA; clone_size: NA; cdr3_aa: CSVAIPAATNEKLFF; cdr3_nt: TGCAGCGTCGCAATTCCAGCCGCAACTAATGAAAAACTGTTTTTT
j_call: TRBJ2-4; cdr3_length: 16; v_call: TRBV2; d_call: TRBD2; clone_size: once; cdr3_aa: CASSATSGRSKNIQYF; cdr3_nt: TGTGCCAGCAGCGCTACTAGCGGGAGATCCAAAAACATTCAGTACTTC
j_call: TRBJ2-5; cdr3_length: 14; v_call: TRBV18; d_call: NA; clone_size: NA; cdr3_aa: CASSPDRTQETQYF; cdr3_nt: TGTGCCAGCTCACCTGACAGGACCCAAGAGACCCAGTACTTC
j_call: TRBJ2-1; cdr3_length: 14; v_call: TRBV10-2; d_call: TRBD2; clone_size: NA; cdr3_aa: CASKAGPQYSEQFF; cdr3_nt: TGCGCCAGCAAAGCGGGACCCCAGTATAGTGAGCAGTTCTTC
j_call: TRBJ1-3; cdr3_length: 13; v_call: TRBV2; d_call: NA; clone_size: NA; cdr3_aa: CASSATDGNTIYF; cdr3_nt: TGTGCCAGCAGTGCGACTGATGGAAACACCATATATTTT
j_call: TRBJ1-1; cdr3_length: 14; v_call: TRBV10-3; d_call: NA; clone_size: NA; cdr3_aa: CAISELVEGTEAFF; cdr3_nt: TGTGCCATCAGTGAGTTGGTGGAGGGAACTGAAGCTTTCTTT
j_call: TRBJ2-5; cdr3_length: 15; v_call: TRBV5-4; d_call: TRBD2; clone_size: NA; cdr3_aa: CASSLSSGVQETQYF; cdr3_nt: TGTGCCAGCAGCTTGTCTAGCGGGGTCCAAGAGACCCAGTACTTC
j_call: TRBJ2-1; cdr3_length: 13; v_call: TRBV29-1; d_call: TRBD2; clone_size: NA; cdr3_aa: CSAGLAGDNEQFF; cdr3_nt: TGCAGCGCCGGACTAGCGGGAGACAATGAGCAGTTCTTC
j_call: TRBJ1-5; cdr3_length: 13; v_call: TRBV6-1; d_call: NA; clone_size: NA; cdr3_aa: CASTFWAEQPQHF; cdr3_nt: TGTGCCAGCACCTTCTGGGCGGAGCAGCCCCAGCATTTT
j_call: TRBJ2-7; cdr3_length: 14; v_call: TRBV25-1; d_call: NA; clone_size: NA; cdr3_aa: CASSEWGGTYEQYF; cdr3_nt: TGTGCCAGCAGTGAATGGGGCGGCACCTACGAGCAGTACTTC
j_call: TRBJ2-7; cdr3_length: 17; v_call: TRBV5-1; d_call: TRBD2; clone_size: once; cdr3_aa: CASSPTGLAGGTYEQYF; cdr3_nt: TGCGCCAGCAGCCCGACGGGACTAGCGGGAGGAACCTACGAGCAGTACTTC
j_call: TRBJ2-1; cdr3_length: 16; v_call: TRBV5-1; d_call: TRBD2; clone_size: NA; cdr3_aa: CASSPPSGIRVDEQFF; cdr3_nt: TGCGCCAGCAGCCCGCCTAGCGGTATACGAGTAGATGAGCAGTTCTTC
j_call: TRBJ2-3; cdr3_length: 15; v_call: TRBV4-1; d_call: TRBD2; clone_size: NA; cdr3_aa: CASSHSGTSSDTQYF; cdr3_nt: TGCGCCAGCAGCCACTCGGGGACTAGCTCTGATACGCAGTATTTT
j_call: TRBJ2-7; cdr3_length: 14; v_call: TRBV5-4; d_call: TRBD2; clone_size: NA; cdr3_aa: CASRRGLEGVEQYF; cdr3_nt: TGTGCCAGCAGGAGGGGACTAGAAGGGGTAGAGCAGTACTTC
j_call: TRBJ2-2; cdr3_length: 11; v_call: TRBV19; d_call: NA; clone_size: NA; cdr3_aa: CASSIGGELFF; cdr3_nt: TGTGCCAGTAGTATCGGTGGGGAGCTGTTTTTT
j_call: TRBJ2-7; cdr3_length: 14; v_call: TRBV11-2; d_call: NA; clone_size: NA; cdr3_aa: CASSNPRGSYEQYF; cdr3_nt: TGTGCCAGCAGCAACCCCAGGGGTTCCTACGAGCAGTACTTC
j_call: TRBJ1-3; cdr3_length: 16; v_call: TRBV28; d_call: NA; clone_size: once; cdr3_aa: CASIGGGQSSGNTIYF; cdr3_nt: TGTGCCAGCATCGGGGGAGGACAGAGCTCTGGAAACACCATATATTTT
j_call: TRBJ2-7; cdr3_length: 15; v_call: TRBV28; d_call: TRBD2; clone_size: NA; cdr3_aa: CASSLGTSGTYEQYF; cdr3_nt: TGTGCCAGCAGTTTAGGGACTAGCGGGACGTACGAGCAGTACTTC
j_call: TRBJ2-3; cdr3_length: 12; v_call: TRBV5-4; d_call: TRBD2; clone_size: NA; cdr3_aa: CASSLQGSSGVF; cdr3_nt: TGTGCCAGCAGCTTGCAGGGGTCTAGCGGGGTTTTT
j_call: TRBJ2-2; cdr3_length: 16; v_call: TRBV6-1; d_call: NA; clone_size: NA; cdr3_aa: CASSEGATGHTGELFF; cdr3_nt: TGTGCCAGCAGTGAGGGGGCGACAGGTCACACCGGGGAGCTGTTTTTT